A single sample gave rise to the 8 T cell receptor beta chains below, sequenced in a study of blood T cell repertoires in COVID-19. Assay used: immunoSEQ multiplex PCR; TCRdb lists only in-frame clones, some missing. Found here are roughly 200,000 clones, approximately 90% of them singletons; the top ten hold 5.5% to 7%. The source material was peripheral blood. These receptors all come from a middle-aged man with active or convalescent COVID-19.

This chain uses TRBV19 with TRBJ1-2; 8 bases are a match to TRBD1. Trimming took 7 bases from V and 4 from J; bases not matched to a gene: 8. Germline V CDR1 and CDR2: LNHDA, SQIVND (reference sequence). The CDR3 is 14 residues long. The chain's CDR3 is CASTTETGVYGYTF. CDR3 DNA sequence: TGTGCCAGTACTACCGAGACAGGGGTCTATGGCTACACCTTC.

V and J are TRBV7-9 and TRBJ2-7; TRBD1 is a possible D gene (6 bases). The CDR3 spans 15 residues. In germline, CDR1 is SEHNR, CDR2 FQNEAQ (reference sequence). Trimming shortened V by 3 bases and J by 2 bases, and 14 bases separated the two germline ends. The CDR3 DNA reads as TGTGCCAGCAGCTTCTCCGGGACACTGACCTACGAGCAGTACTTC. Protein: CASSFSGTLTYEQYF.

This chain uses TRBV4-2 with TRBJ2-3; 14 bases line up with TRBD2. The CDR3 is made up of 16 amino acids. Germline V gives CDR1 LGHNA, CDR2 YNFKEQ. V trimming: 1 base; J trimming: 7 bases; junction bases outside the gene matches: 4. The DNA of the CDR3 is TGTGCCAGCAGCCAAGGGACTAGCGGGGGGTTGTATACGCAGTATTTT. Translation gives CASSQGTSGGLYTQYF.

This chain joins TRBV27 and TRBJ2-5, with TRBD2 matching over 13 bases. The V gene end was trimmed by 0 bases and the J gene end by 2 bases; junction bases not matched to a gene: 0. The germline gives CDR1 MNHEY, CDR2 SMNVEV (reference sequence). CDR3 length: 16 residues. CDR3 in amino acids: CASSLSGLAGQETQYF. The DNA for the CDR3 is TGTGCCAGCAGTTTATCGGGACTAGCGGGGCAAGAGACCCAGTACTTC.

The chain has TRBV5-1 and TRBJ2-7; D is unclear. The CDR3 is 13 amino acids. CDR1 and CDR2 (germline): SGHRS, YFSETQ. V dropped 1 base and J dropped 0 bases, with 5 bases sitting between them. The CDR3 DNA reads TGCGCCAGCAGCTTGACAGCCTCCTACGAGCAGTACTTC. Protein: CASSLTASYEQYF.

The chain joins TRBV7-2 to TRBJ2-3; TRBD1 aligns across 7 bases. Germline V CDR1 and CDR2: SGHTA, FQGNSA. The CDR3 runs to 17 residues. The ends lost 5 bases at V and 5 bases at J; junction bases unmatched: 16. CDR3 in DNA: TGTGCCAGCAGCCCATCCCCGGCATACAGGGGTAGAGATACGCAGTATTTT. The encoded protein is CASSPSPAYRGRDTQYF.

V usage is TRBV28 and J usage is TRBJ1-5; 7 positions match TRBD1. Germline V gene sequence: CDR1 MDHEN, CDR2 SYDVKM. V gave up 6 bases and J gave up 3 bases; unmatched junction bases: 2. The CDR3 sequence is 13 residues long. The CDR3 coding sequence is TGTGCCAGCAGGGACAGGTCCAATCAGCCCCAGCATTTT. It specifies CASRDRSNQPQHF.

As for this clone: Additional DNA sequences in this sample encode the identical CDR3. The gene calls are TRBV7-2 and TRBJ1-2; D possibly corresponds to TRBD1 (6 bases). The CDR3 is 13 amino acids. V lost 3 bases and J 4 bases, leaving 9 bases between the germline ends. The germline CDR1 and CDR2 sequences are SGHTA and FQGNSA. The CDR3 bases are TGTGCCAGCAGCTTGCAGGGGTCCTATGGCTACACCTTC. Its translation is CASSLQGSYGYTF.